Below, 3 T cell receptor beta chains from the same sample are listed, as sequenced in a study of blood T cell repertoires in COVID-19. The method was immunoSEQ multiplex PCR; TCRdb's version includes in-frame clones alone and lacks a portion of them. The sample lists about 160,000 clones; approximately 88% were seen once. Sequencing was performed on peripheral blood. These receptors came from a man aged 55 to 69 with acute or convalescent COVID-19.

The CDR3 coding sequence is TGTGCCAGCAGCTTAGGTGGGGGCAGCAACCTTTACAATGAGCAGTTCTTC. Protein: CASSLGGGSNLYNEQFF. The chain joins TRBV7-2 to TRBJ2-1; possible D gene TRBD1, 6 bases. Germline V gene lookup returns CDR1 SGHTA and CDR2 FQGNSA. V lost 1 base to trimming and J lost 4 bases, with 17 bases between them. The CDR3 runs 17 residues.

This chain connects TRBV6-5 to TRBJ1-1; TRBD1 aligns across 7 bases. V lost 6 bases and J lost 4; bases outside the gene matches: 11. The germline gives CDR1 MNHEY, CDR2 SVGAGI. This CDR3 has 15 residues. CDR3 amino acids: CASSPQGPRPTEAFF. Written as DNA, the CDR3 is TGTGCCAGCAGCCCACAGGGGCCCAGGCCCACTGAAGCTTTCTTT.

The chain couples TRBV30 to TRBJ1-2, with D maybe TRBD1 (5 bases). V was pared by 8 bases and J by 4 bases, with 11 bases between. The CDR3 runs 11 residues. Germline V gene data show CDR1 as GTSNPN and CDR2 as SVGIG (reference sequence). CDR3 protein: CAQPGVYGYTF. Written as DNA, the CDR3 is TGTGCCCAACCGGGGGTCTATGGCTACACCTTC. The full variable domain, completed using reference TRBV30 and TRBJ1-2, is SQTIHQWPATLVQPVGSPLSLECTVEGTSNPNLYWYRQAAGRGLQLLFYSVGIGQISSEVPQNLSASRPQDRQFILSSKKLLLSDSGFYLCAQPGVYGYTFGSGTRLTVV.